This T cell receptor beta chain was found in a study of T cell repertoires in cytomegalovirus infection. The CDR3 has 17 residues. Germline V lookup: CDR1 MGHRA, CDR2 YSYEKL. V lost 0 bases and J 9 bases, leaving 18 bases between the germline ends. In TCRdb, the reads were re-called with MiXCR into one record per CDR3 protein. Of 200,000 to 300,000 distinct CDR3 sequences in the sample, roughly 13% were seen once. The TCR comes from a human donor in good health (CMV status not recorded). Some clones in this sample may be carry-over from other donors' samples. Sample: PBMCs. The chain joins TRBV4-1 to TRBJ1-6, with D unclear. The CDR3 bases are TGCGCCAGCAGCCAAGATGGTAGGGCGGTCCTTGTTTCACCCCTCCACTTT. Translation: CASSQDGRAVLVSPLHF.